A selection of T cell receptor beta chains follows, all from one sample in a study of cytomegalovirus exposure and HLA in healthy donors. Data came from immunoSEQ multiplex PCR; TCRdb stores just in-frame clones and leaves some out. This repertoire shows about 91,000 clones, around nine tenths found once; its top ten account for roughly 9%. Sequenced material: PBMCs. The receptor source for this set is a man under 40 in good health and CMV-seropositive. The CDR3 runs from the conserved cysteine through the conserved F or W. D genes are given only for firm matches. Rows give clone size only sometimes, using once, few, many, or a class for an expanded clone.

J gene,D gene,V gene,clone size,CDR3 protein,CDR3 DNA
TRBJ1-5,TRBD1,TRBV6-5,-,CASSPQGVGNQPQHF,TGTGCCAGCAGCCCACAGGGGGTCGGCAATCAGCCCCAGCATTTT
TRBJ2-1,TRBD2,TRBV9,-,CASSVEGTNYNEQFF,TGTGCCAGCAGCGTAGAAGGGACTAACTACAATGAGCAGTTCTTC
TRBJ2-1,-,TRBV29-1,-,CSVGGAGRYNEQFF,TGCAGCGTTGGTGGGGCCGGTCGCTACAATGAGCAGTTCTTC
TRBJ2-3,TRBD2,TRBV9,-,CASSVVGRGTDTQYF,TGTGCCAGCAGCGTAGTAGGGAGGGGCACAGATACGCAGTATTTT
TRBJ1-5,TRBD1,TRBV2,-,CASTNRGRSNQPQHF,TGTGCCAGCACTAACAGGGGGCGGAGCAATCAGCCCCAGCATTTT
TRBJ1-1,-,TRBV28,-,CASSLSGGRLSTEAFF,TGTGCCAGCAGTTTATCGGGGGGTAGGCTTAGCACTGAAGCTTTCTTT
TRBJ2-2,-,TRBV5-4,-,CASSLKGENTGELFF,TGTGCCAGCAGCCTAAAAGGGGAGAACACCGGGGAGCTGTTTTTT
TRBJ2-1,TRBD2,TRBV5-1,-,CASSPTSGGGNEQFF,TGCGCCAGCAGCCCCACCTCGGGGGGGGGCAATGAGCAGTTCTTC
TRBJ1-5,-,TRBV19,-,CASSVTVARDIVYSNQPQHF,TGTGCCAGTAGTGTCACGGTTGCCCGGGACATAGTTTATAGCAATCAGCCCCAGCATTTT
TRBJ2-2,-,TRBV10-3,-,CAITSGRNTGELFF,TGTGCCATCACGAGCGGGCGAAACACCGGGGAGCTGTTTTTT
TRBJ2-3,-,TRBV27,-,CATGGRADTQYF,TGTGCCACCGGAGGGCGGGCTGATACGCAGTATTTT
TRBJ2-2,TRBD1,TRBV5-1,-,CASSPETGSVTGELFF,TGCGCCAGCAGCCCGGAGACAGGGAGCGTCACCGGGGAGCTGTTTTTT
TRBJ2-1,TRBD2,TRBV5-4,-,CASSPGLADYNEQFF,TGTGCCAGCAGCCCGGGACTAGCAGACTACAATGAGCAGTTCTTC
TRBJ2-2,-,TRBV5-1,-,CASSLRRVETGELFF,TGCGCCAGCAGCTTGAGGAGGGTTGAGACCGGGGAGCTGTTTTTT
TRBJ2-7,-,TRBV5-1,-,CASSPGTGVSEQYF,TGCGCCAGCAGCCCAGGGACTGGGGTATCCGAGCAGTACTTC
TRBJ1-2,-,TRBV7-2,-,CASSLVEGRSYGYTF,TGTGCCAGCAGCTTAGTGGAGGGGCGGTCCTATGGCTACACCTTC
TRBJ2-5,-,TRBV7-3,few,CASSLTPGSETQYF,TGTGCCAGCAGCTTAACTCCGGGTTCAGAGACCCAGTACTTC
TRBJ2-3,-,TRBV27,-,CASSTRILTDTQYF,TGTGCCAGCAGTACTAGGATTCTTACAGATACGCAGTATTTT
TRBJ2-7,TRBD1,TRBV6-1,-,CASTWTGGAYEQYF,TGTGCCAGCACGTGGACAGGGGGCGCTTACGAGCAGTACTTC
TRBJ1-3,-,TRBV18,-,CASSPLVEGVSGNTIYF,TGTGCCAGCTCACCGCTTGTTGAGGGGGTGTCTGGAAACACCATATATTTT
TRBJ2-5,-,TRBV15,-,CATSLTGNVQETQYF,TGTGCCACTAGCCTCACAGGGAACGTTCAAGAGACCCAGTACTTC
TRBJ2-3,TRBD1,TRBV27,-,CASSIRDSEDTQYF,TGTGCCAGCAGTATCCGGGACAGTGAAGATACGCAGTATTTT
TRBJ2-7,-,TRBV4-1,-,CASSQVPTFGEQYF,TGCGCCAGCAGCCAAGTACCCACATTTGGCGAGCAGTACTTC
TRBJ2-7,-,TRBV6-1,-,CASRTLTSSYEQYF,TGTGCCAGCAGGACCTTGACTTCCTCCTACGAGCAGTACTTC
TRBJ1-5,-,TRBV2,-,CASSGEAPGNQPQHF,TGTGCCAGCAGTGGAGAGGCCCCGGGGAATCAGCCCCAGCATTTT
TRBJ1-5,TRBD1,TRBV27,-,CASSIGGFANQPQHF,TGTGCCAGCAGTATAGGGGGCTTCGCAAATCAGCCCCAGCATTTT
TRBJ1-2,-,TRBV10-1,-,CASTWDGGQKGYTF,TGCGCCAGCACTTGGGACGGGGGGCAGAAAGGCTACACCTTC
TRBJ1-1,TRBD1,TRBV7-9,few,CASSLAFGTENTEAFF,TGTGCCAGCAGCTTAGCGTTTGGGACAGAGAACACTGAAGCTTTCTTT
TRBJ2-3,TRBD2,TRBV5-1,-,CASSWTGGYTDTQYF,TGCGCCAGCAGCTGGACGGGAGGCTACACAGATACGCAGTATTTT
TRBJ2-1,TRBD2,TRBV4-1,-,CASSQDNGRRRIF,TGCGCCAGCAGCCAAGATAACGGGAGGAGAAGGATCTTC